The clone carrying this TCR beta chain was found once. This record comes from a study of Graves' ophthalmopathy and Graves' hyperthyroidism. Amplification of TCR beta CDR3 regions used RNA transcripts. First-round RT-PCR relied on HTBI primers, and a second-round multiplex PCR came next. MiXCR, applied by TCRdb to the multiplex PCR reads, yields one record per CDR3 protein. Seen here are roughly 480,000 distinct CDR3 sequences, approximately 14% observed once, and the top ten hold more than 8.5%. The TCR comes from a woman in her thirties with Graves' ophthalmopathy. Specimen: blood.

The CDR3, as DNA: TGCAGTGCGGGGGAAGACAGGGTGTCTGGAAACACCATATATTTT. This translates into CSAGEDRVSGNTIYF. The chain carries TRBV20-1 and TRBJ1-3; TRBD1 matches 7 bases. The CDR3 sequence is 15 residues long. The germline CDR1 and CDR2 sequences are DFQATT and SNEGSKA (reference sequence). Trimming removed 6 bases from V and 1 base from J; junction bases left unmatched: 9.